This T cell receptor beta chain was profiled in a study of human T cells and chemical hapten exposure. Study-wide background: In the sensitization step, 2% DPC was placed on approximately 2 cm by approximately 2 cm of upper inner arm skin. Upper-back patches of 0.01% DPC were read at 6 days.

One entry per CDR3 protein results from TCRdb running MiXCR on the RACE reads. Here the sample spans some 74,000 distinct CDR3 sequences, less than 15% being singletons. The germline CDR1 and CDR2 sequences are DFQATT and SNEGSKA (reference sequence). The CDR3 contains 13 residues. Trimming at V came to 7 bases and at J to 4 bases, leaving 8 bases not matched to a gene. Time point of the sample: pre-sensitization, week 0. Treatment reported: therapeutic diphenylcyclopropenone sensitization with weekly scalp DPC. This clonotype was detected only a few times. The receptor was isolated from a woman aged 50 to 60 with alopecia areata. Some clones in this sample may be carry-over from other donors' samples. This sample comprised whole blood, obtained in connection with sensitization to the hapten diphenylcyclopropenone (DPC). The chain has TRBV20-1 and TRBJ2-7, with TRBD1 matching over 9 bases. The CDR3 coding sequence is TGCAGTGTGACGGCGACAGGGGGGTACGAGCAGTACTTC. This codes for CSVTATGGYEQYF.